A selection of T cell receptor beta chains follows, all from one sample in a study of cytomegalovirus exposure and HLA in healthy donors. Clones were sequenced by immunoSEQ multiplex PCR, and TCRdb holds only the in-frame ones, with some missing. The sample has some 270,000 clones; around 90% are singletons. The sequenced sample was PBMCs. The origin of the receptors is a girl aged 2 to 10 in good health and CMV-seronegative. The CDR3 runs from the conserved cysteine through the conserved F or W. A D gene is named only where the DNA matches it firmly. Clone size is given for some rows only: seen once, a few or many times, or a class if the clone is expanded.

TRBD1,TRBJ2-1,TRBV4-1,NA,13,TGCGCCAGCAGCCAAAAGGACAGGGTCGAGCAGTTCTTC,CASSQKDRVEQFF
TRBD1,TRBJ1-5,TRBV6-5,NA,16,TGTGCCAGCAGTTCTTTACAGGGGTCTAACAATCAGCCCCAGCATTTT,CASSSLQGSNNQPQHF
NA,TRBJ1-1,TRBV4-1,NA,14,TGCGCCAGCAGCCAAGCACCCCCGCTGAGTGAAGCTTTCTTT,CASSQAPPLSEAFF
NA,TRBJ2-3,TRBV6-5,NA,15,TGTGCCAGCAGGCGGTCGGGTGGCGGCGCAGATACGCAGTATTTT,CASRRSGGGADTQYF
TRBD2,TRBJ2-5,TRBV5-1,NA,15,TGCGCCAGCAGCAAACAATTAGCGGGACAAGAGACCCAGTACTTC,CASSKQLAGQETQYF
TRBD1,TRBJ2-4,TRBV7-9,few,15,TGTGCCAGCAGCTTGATACAGGGGTACCCAAACATTCAGTACTTC,CASSLIQGYPNIQYF
TRBD1,TRBJ2-7,TRBV5-6,NA,14,TGTGCCAGCAGCGGGGGACAGGACCTCTACGAGCAGTACTTC,CASSGGQDLYEQYF
NA,TRBJ1-1,TRBV18,NA,14,TGTGCCAGCTCCCTCAAAGTGGGGCACACTGAAGCTTTCTTT,CASSLKVGHTEAFF
NA,TRBJ1-5,TRBV4-2,once,17,TGTGCCAGCAGCCAAGATGCGGCAGTAAATAGCAATCAGCCCCAGCATTTT,CASSQDAAVNSNQPQHF
TRBD2,TRBJ2-7,TRBV9,NA,15,TGTGCCAGCAGCGTAGGTAGCGGGGGGGCCTACGAGCAGTACTTC,CASSVGSGGAYEQYF
TRBD2,TRBJ2-3,TRBV18,NA,18,TGTGCCAGCTCACCTGGACTAGCGGGAGCTAGTAGCACAGATACGCAGTATTTT,CASSPGLAGASSTDTQYF
NA,TRBJ1-5,TRBV5-5,NA,15,TGTGCCAGCAGCTTAAGTTCTCCCGGTAGACAGCCCCAGCATTTT,CASSLSSPGRQPQHF
TRBD1,TRBJ1-2,TRBV5-8,NA,14,TGTGCCAGCACGCGAAGGTGGGACAGCTATGGCTACACCTTC,CASTRRWDSYGYTF
TRBD1,TRBJ2-3,TRBV18,NA,17,TGTGCCAGCTCAACAAGGACAGGGGCCCAGGGCACAGATACGCAGTATTTT,CASSTRTGAQGTDTQYF
NA,TRBJ2-5,TRBV9,NA,13,TGTGCCAGCGGTCCCACCGGCCAAGAGACCCAGTACTTC,CASGPTGQETQYF
NA,TRBJ2-7,TRBV9,NA,16,TGTGCCAGCAGCGTAGTTCCTGGCGGGAACTCCTACGAGCAGTACTTC,CASSVVPGGNSYEQYF
TRBD1,TRBJ2-4,TRBV19,NA,14,TGTGCCAGTAGTACGACAGGGGTAAAAAACATTCAGTACTTC,CASSTTGVKNIQYF
NA,TRBJ1-3,TRBV27,NA,16,TGTGCCAGCAGCCTAAATCCCCCCAGGGTGGGAAACACCATATATTTT,CASSLNPPRVGNTIYF
TRBD2,TRBJ2-5,TRBV19,NA,14,TGTGCCAGTAGGGGCGGGGGGACCCAAGAGACCCAGTACTTC,CASRGGGTQETQYF
TRBD1,TRBJ2-5,TRBV5-1,once,16,TGCGCCAGCAGCAACCTCCCGGGACAGGGAGAAGAGACCCAGTACTTC,CASSNLPGQGEETQYF
TRBD2,TRBJ2-2,TRBV7-9,NA,16,TGTGCCAGCAGCGGGACTAGCGGGGTTCGAACCGGGGAGCTGTTTTTT,CASSGTSGVRTGELFF
NA,TRBJ2-7,TRBV7-9,NA,12,TGTGCCAGCAGCTTAGCGGTAGATGAGCAGTACTTC,CASSLAVDEQYF
TRBD2,TRBJ2-7,TRBV7-8,NA,18,TGTGCCAGCAGCTTAGCAGCCGGGACTAGCGGGGGCCCCTACGAGCAGTACTTC,CASSLAAGTSGGPYEQYF
NA,TRBJ1-2,TRBV5-1,NA,12,TGCGCCAGCAGCCCGGACAGTTTTGGCTACACCTTC,CASSPDSFGYTF
TRBD2,TRBJ2-4,TRBV9,NA,17,TGTGCCAGCGGACGGGGACTAGCGGCGCCCGGCAAAAACATTCAGTACTTC,CASGRGLAAPGKNIQYF
NA,TRBJ2-5,TRBV5-5,NA,13,TGTGCCAGCAGCCCGGGAGACCAAGAGACCCAGTACTTC,CASSPGDQETQYF
NA,TRBJ1-6,TRBV4-1,NA,14,TGCGCCAGCAGGCCGGGGGGGGGCGTATCACCCCTCCACTTT,CASRPGGGVSPLHF
TRBD1,TRBJ2-2,TRBV27,NA,17,TGTGCCAGCAGTTCCGCCCTCCGACAGGGGGCCGGCGGGGAGCTGTTTTTT,CASSSALRQGAGGELFF
NA,TRBJ1-2,TRBV19,once,15,TGTGCCAGTAGTATCCCTGGGGGCGCGGACTATGGCTACACCTTC,CASSIPGGADYGYTF
NA,TRBJ1-1,TRBV30,once,15,TGTGCCTGGAGTGTACCTCAGTTACCGAACACTGAAGCTTTCTTT,CAWSVPQLPNTEAFF
TRBD1,TRBJ2-7,TRBV5-8,NA,14,TGTGCCAGCAGCTTGGACAGGGGGCACATCGAGCAGTACTTC,CASSLDRGHIEQYF
NA,TRBJ2-7,TRBV10-2,NA,14,TGTGCCAGCGCCCCCGACGGGGGAAACAACGAGCAGTACTTC,CASAPDGGNNEQYF
TRBD2,TRBJ2-3,TRBV5-6,NA,19,TGTGCCAGCAGCTTGGTACAGGCGGGTAGCGGGGATGTTCGAGGCACGCAGTATTTT,CASSLVQAGSGDVRGTQYF
TRBD2,TRBJ2-3,TRBV30,NA,17,TGTGCCTGGAGCCGCGGGGGGACCGCAACCGTCACAGATACGCAGTATTTT,CAWSRGGTATVTDTQYF
TRBD1,TRBJ2-2,TRBV28,NA,14,TGTGCCAGCAGTCAAAGGACAGGGACCGGGGAGCTGTTTTTT,CASSQRTGTGELFF
NA,TRBJ1-1,TRBV29-1,NA,13,TGCAGCGTGGTAACTCCCGGGAGGACTGAAGCTTTCTTT,CSVVTPGRTEAFF
NA,TRBJ2-7,TRBV7-9,NA,12,TGTGCCAGCAGCTTACAGGCCTACGAGCAGTACTTC,CASSLQAYEQYF
TRBD2,TRBJ2-7,TRBV4-2,NA,19,TGTGCCAGCAGCCAAGATCCACCGACTAGCGGGTATAACTCCTACGAGCAGTACTTC,CASSQDPPTSGYNSYEQYF
TRBD2,TRBJ2-1,TRBV2,NA,15,TGTGCCAGCAGTGAAGATGGGACTAGCGGGGGCCGGCAGTTCTTC,CASSEDGTSGGRQFF
TRBD2,TRBJ2-7,TRBV27,NA,15,TGTGCCAGCAGTTTAAGGCGGGAGGGCCTTGGCGAGCAGTACTTC,CASSLRREGLGEQYF
NA,TRBJ2-1,TRBV6-1,once,14,TGTGCCAGCAGTGCCGGACTTTCCTACAATGAGCAGTTCTTC,CASSAGLSYNEQFF
NA,TRBJ1-4,TRBV7-8,NA,16,TGTGCCAGCAGCTCAAGACAGCCGGAACCTAATGAAAAACTGTTTTTT,CASSSRQPEPNEKLFF
NA,TRBJ1-2,TRBV27,NA,16,TGTGCCAGCAGTTTATCGGTTGGGGGGGCAGGCTATGGCTACACCTTC,CASSLSVGGAGYGYTF
NA,TRBJ2-7,TRBV2,once,15,TGTGCCAGCAGTCTTGTCCGGGTCCTAGATGTAGAGCAGTACTTC,CASSLVRVLDVEQYF
NA,TRBJ2-4,TRBV21-1,NA,20,TGTGCCAGCAGCAAAGCGCGTCCTTTCAGGGGCCGTGGAGCCAAAAACATTCAGTACTTC,CASSKARPFRGRGAKNIQYF
TRBD2,TRBJ2-1,TRBV5-1,NA,17,TGCGCCAGCAGGTCGACTAGCGGGAGGGTTAACTACAATGAGCAGTTCTTC,CASRSTSGRVNYNEQFF